The 10 T cell receptor beta chains in this list originate from one sample, sequenced in a study of OX40 agonist ivuxolimab in advanced cancers. Generated by immunoSEQ multiplex PCR, the TCRdb table keeps only in-frame clones and is missing some. The top ten hold approximately 2.4% of the sample, which has about 82,000 clones, about 91% seen once. The source material was CD4+ or CD8+ T cells sorted from blood, sampled in a trial of the OX40 agonist ivuxolimab. The source of these receptors is an adult with an advanced solid tumor such as melanoma, head and neck, liver or kidney cancer.

The DNA of the CDR3 is TGTGCCAGCAGCTTAGCGGGGGAGGTGGGGACTGAAGCTTTCTTT. This codes for CASSLAGEVGTEAFF. The V gene is TRBV7-6, the J gene TRBJ1-1, with a weak D call TRBD1 (5 bases). Germline lookup yields CDR1 SGHVS and CDR2 FNYEAQ. This CDR3 is 15 amino acids long. V was clipped by 0 bases and J by 5 bases, with 13 bases between them.

The V and J genes are TRBV6-1 and TRBJ2-7, with 8 nucleotides matching TRBD1. CDR1 is MNHNS, CDR2 SASEGT, per germline. The CDR3 runs 16 residues. Trimming cost V 3 bases and J 4 bases; bases outside gene matches: 11. The CDR3 DNA sequence: TGTGCCAGCAGTGATTTAAGTAGACAGGGGACTTACGAGCAGTACTTC. Protein product: CASSDLSRQGTYEQYF.

The chain recombines TRBV6-1 with TRBJ2-3; 7 nucleotides agree with TRBD2. The CDR3 consists of 15 residues. In germline, CDR1 is MNHNS, CDR2 SASEGT. V lost 4 bases to trimming and J lost 3 bases; unmatched junction nucleotides: 7. CDR3 DNA sequence: TGTGCCAGCAGTGGGGAGCGGGGCTGGACAGATACGCAGTATTTT. Its translation: CASSGERGWTDTQYF.

V is TRBV7-2 and J is TRBJ2-1, with D uncertain. V was cut by 1 base and J by 12 bases, with 7 bases left in between. Germline V lookup: CDR1 SGHTA, CDR2 FQGNSA. This CDR3 spans 11 amino acids. The CDR3: CASSLGLGQFF. The DNA for the CDR3 is TGTGCCAGCAGCTTAGGGCTCGGGCAGTTCTTC.

The chain employs TRBV6-6 and TRBJ2-1, with 8 positions matching TRBD1. Trimming at V came to 0 bases and at J to 6 bases, leaving 4 bases not matched to a gene. This CDR3 is 15 amino acids long. Germline V lookup: CDR1 MNHNY, CDR2 SVGAGI (reference sequence). The CDR3 bases are TGTGCCAGCAGTTACTCCGGACAGGGCCTCAATGAGCAGTTCTTC. Amino acids: CASSYSGQGLNEQFF.

The chain carries TRBV9 and TRBJ1-2; TRBD1 aligns across 7 bases. The junction had 7 bases not matched to a gene; V was cut back by 0 bases and J by 5 bases. The CDR3 covers 15 residues. The germline CDR1 and CDR2 sequences are SGDLS and YYNGEE. The CDR3 bases are TGTGCCAGCAGCGTAGCGGCAGGGGGAGATTATGGCTACACCTTC. As protein: CASSVAAGGDYGYTF.

The chain has TRBV7-9 and TRBJ1-1; no clear D gene. The CDR3 has 12 amino acids. V lost 4 bases to trimming and J lost 7 bases, with 10 bases between them. Germline CDR1 and CDR2: SEHNR and FQNEAQ (reference sequence). The CDR3 bases are TGTGCCAGCAGCTCGGTAACCGGTGAAGCTTTCTTT. It codes for CASSSVTGEAFF. Full variable domain (remainder filled in from reference TRBV7-9 and TRBJ1-1): DTGVSQNPRHKITKRGQNVTFRCDPISEHNRLYWYRQTLGQGPEFLTYFQNEAQLEKSRLLSDRFSAERPKGSFSTLEIQRTEQGDSAMYLCASSSVTGEAFFGQGTRLTVV.

The CDR3 nucleotides are TGTGCCAGTAGCTGGACACCGAACACCGGGGAGCTGTTTTTT. This encodes CASSWTPNTGELFF. This chain joins TRBV19 and TRBJ2-2; the D gene is possibly TRBD1 (5 bases). V gave up 6 bases and J gave up 0 bases, with 8 bases separating them. Germline V lookup: CDR1 LNHDA, CDR2 SQIVND (reference sequence). This CDR3 comprises 14 residues.

This chain joins TRBV11-2 and TRBJ2-1; possible D gene TRBD2, 6 bases. V gave up 4 bases and J gave up 2 bases, with 12 bases separating them. From germline, CDR1 is SGHAT and CDR2 FQNNGV. This CDR3 is built from 15 residues. CDR3 amino acids: CASSSLAGTYNEQFF. The CDR3 DNA follows: TGTGCCAGCAGCTCCCTGGCGGGGACCTACAATGAGCAGTTCTTC.

V usage is TRBV6-5 and J usage is TRBJ2-1, with 7 nucleotides matching TRBD1. Unmatched junction bases numbered 11, after V lost 7 bases and J lost 5 bases. This CDR3 comprises 15 residues. Germline V CDR1 and CDR2: MNHEY, SVGAGI. The CDR3 region has the DNA TGTGCCAGCACCTCCCACGACAGGGCCCACAATGAGCAGTTCTTC. It translates to CASTSHDRAHNEQFF.